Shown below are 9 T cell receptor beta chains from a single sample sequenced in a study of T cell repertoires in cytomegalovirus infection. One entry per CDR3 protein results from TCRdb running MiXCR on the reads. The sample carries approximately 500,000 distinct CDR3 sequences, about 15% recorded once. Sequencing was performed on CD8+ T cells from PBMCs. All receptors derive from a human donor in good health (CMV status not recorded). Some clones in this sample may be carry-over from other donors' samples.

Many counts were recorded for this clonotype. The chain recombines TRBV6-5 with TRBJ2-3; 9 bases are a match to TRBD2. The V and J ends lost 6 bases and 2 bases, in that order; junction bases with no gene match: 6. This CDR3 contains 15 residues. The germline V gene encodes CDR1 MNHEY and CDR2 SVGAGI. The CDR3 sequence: CASSPLAGYTDTQYF. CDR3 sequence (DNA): TGTGCCAGCAGCCCCCTAGCGGGATACACAGATACGCAGTATTTT.

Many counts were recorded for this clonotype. For the CDR3, the DNA is TGTGCCAGCAGCCTTGACAGGGCCTTTACCTATGGCTACACCTTC. It specifies CASSLDRAFTYGYTF. The V call is TRBV5-4, the J call TRBJ1-2, with TRBD1 identical over 7 bases. The ends lost 4 bases at V and 4 bases at J; junction bases unmatched: 10. The CDR3 has 15 residues. Germline lookup yields CDR1 SGHNT and CDR2 YYREEE (reference sequence).

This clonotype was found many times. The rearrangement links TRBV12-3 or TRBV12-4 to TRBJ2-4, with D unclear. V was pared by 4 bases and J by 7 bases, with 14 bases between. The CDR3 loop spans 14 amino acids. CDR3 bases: TGTGCCAGCAGTTACCGGACCCCTCGGAACATTCAGTACTTC. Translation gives CASSYRTPRNIQYF.

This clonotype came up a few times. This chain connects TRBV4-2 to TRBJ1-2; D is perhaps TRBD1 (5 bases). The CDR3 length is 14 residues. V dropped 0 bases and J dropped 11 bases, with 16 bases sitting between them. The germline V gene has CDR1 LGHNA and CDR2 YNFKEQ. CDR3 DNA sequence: TGTGCCAGCAGCCAAGATGAACTGGCAGGGTGGTACACCTTC. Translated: CASSQDELAGWYTF.

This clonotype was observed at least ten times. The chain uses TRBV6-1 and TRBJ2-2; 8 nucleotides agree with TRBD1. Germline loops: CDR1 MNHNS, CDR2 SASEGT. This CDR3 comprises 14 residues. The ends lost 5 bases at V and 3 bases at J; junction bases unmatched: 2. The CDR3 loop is CASSSQGDTGELFF. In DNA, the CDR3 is TGTGCCAGCAGTTCACAGGGGGACACCGGGGAGCTGTTTTTT.

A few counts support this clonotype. CDR3 nucleotides: TGTGCCAGCACCGAAGCGGGGGGCTACGAGCAGTACTTC. This translates into CASTEAGGYEQYF. This rearrangement joins TRBV28 to TRBJ2-7, with 9 bases fitting TRBD2. Germline assignment: CDR1 MDHEN and CDR2 SYDVKM. V was pared by 7 bases and J by 3 bases, with 4 bases of the junction left unmatched. This CDR3 is 13 amino acids long.

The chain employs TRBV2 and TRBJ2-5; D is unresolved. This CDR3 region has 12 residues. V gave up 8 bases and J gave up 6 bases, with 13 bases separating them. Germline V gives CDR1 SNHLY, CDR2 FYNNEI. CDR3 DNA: TGTGCCAGCCTTGCCACCGCGAAGACCCAGTACTTC. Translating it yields CASLATAKTQYF.

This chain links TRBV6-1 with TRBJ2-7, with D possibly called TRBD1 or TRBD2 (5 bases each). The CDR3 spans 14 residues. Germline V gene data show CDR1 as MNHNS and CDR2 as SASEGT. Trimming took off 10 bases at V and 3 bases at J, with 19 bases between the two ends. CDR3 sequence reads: CAICPGTGYYEQYF. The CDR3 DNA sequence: TGTGCCATCTGTCCCGGGACGGGGTACTACGAGCAGTACTTC.

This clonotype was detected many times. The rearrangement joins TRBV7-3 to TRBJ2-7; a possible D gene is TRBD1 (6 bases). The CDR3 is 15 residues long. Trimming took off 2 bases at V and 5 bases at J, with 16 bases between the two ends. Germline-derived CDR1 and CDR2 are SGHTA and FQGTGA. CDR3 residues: CASSLWSTGWHEQYF. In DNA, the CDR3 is TGTGCCAGCAGCTTATGGTCAACAGGGTGGCACGAGCAGTACTTC.